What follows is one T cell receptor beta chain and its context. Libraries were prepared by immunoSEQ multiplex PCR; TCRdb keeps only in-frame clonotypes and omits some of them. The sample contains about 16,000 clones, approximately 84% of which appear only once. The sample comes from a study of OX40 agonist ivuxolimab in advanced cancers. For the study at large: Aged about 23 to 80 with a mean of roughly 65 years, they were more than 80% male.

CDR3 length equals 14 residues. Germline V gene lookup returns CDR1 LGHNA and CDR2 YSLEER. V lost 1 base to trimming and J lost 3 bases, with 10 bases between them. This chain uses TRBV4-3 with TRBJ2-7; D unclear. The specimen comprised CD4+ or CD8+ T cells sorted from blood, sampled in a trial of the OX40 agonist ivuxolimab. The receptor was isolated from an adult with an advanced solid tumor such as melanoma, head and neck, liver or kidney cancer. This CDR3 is CASSQVTTSYEQYF. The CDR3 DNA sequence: TGCGCCAGCAGCCAAGTGACGACGAGCTACGAGCAGTACTTC.